This T cell receptor (beta chain) came from a study of Ad26.COV2.S vaccination and SARS-CoV-2 variants. Overall study: Intramuscularly, Ad26.COV2.S was given either once or twice, 56 days apart.

Assay: immunoSEQ multiplex PCR; the TCRdb copy retains only in-frame clones and omits some. The repertoire has about 280,000 clones, approximately 89% of them found once; the top ten carry less than 3.5%. Treatment defined: roughly 19 received Ad26.COV2.S at low or high dose, single or two shots; five or six received placebo; per-sample allocation not given. Sampling occurred on day 63 after the first vaccine or placebo injection. The CDR3 has 15 residues. The V end was cut by 4 bases, the J end by 0 bases, with 7 bases between. The germline V gene encodes CDR1 KGHSH and CDR2 LQKENI. This clone came up once.

The rearrangement uses TRBV18 and TRBJ2-6, with no clear D. This TCR was recovered from a person between 18 and 65 years old who received the Ad26.COV2.S COVID-19 vaccine or a placebo. The sequencing here drew on peripheral blood, taken in a trial of Ad26.COV2.S vaccine versus placebo. In DNA, the CDR3 is TGTGCCAGCTCACAGTGGAACTCTGGGGCCAACGTCCTGACTTTC. Its protein is CASSQWNSGANVLTF.